The subject of this entry is one T cell receptor beta chain. TCR beta CDR3 regions were amplified from RNA transcripts. The HTBI set primed first-round TCR CDR3 RT-PCR. MiXCR, run by TCRdb on the multiplex PCR reads, gives a single entry per CDR3 protein. This sample has fewer than 850,000 distinct CDR3 sequences, with approximately 15% found just once. The sample originates from a study of T cells in Graves' hyperthyroidism and ophthalmopathy. As for the study in general: At initial diagnosis, before any treatment had begun, peripheral blood was obtained.

Material for sequencing was blood. This receptor was obtained from a man aged 50 to 59 with Graves' hyperthyroidism.

This CDR3 is CASSPRTERDEQFF. Written as DNA, the CDR3 is TGTGCCAGCAGTCCCCGGACGGAGAGGGATGAGCAGTTCTTC. The rearrangement joins TRBV25-1 to TRBJ2-1; tentatively, D is TRBD2 (5 bases). Per germline, CDR1 MGHDK and CDR2 SYGVNS. The CDR3 is made up of 14 amino acids. Trimming took off 5 bases at V and 8 bases at J, with 16 bases between the two ends.